This TCR beta chain is from a study of OX40 agonist ivuxolimab in advanced cancers. Study as a whole: Partial responses occurred in Three dose-escalation patients, one with hepatocellular carcinoma and two with cutaneous melanoma.

TCRdb's copy holds only in-frame clones and misses some; the assay was immunoSEQ multiplex PCR. This sample has over 20,000 clones, with around three quarters found just once. The clonotype was recovered from an adult with an advanced solid tumor such as melanoma, head and neck, liver or kidney cancer. The material was CD4+ or CD8+ T cells sorted from blood, obtained in a trial of the OX40 agonist ivuxolimab.

The DNA for the CDR3 is TGTGCCAGCAGCTTAGCGAGGGGGGCTCCTACTGGCTACACCTTC. This gives the protein CASSLARGAPTGYTF. The genes are TRBV7-9 and TRBJ1-2, with D possibly TRBD1 on 6 matching bases. Per germline, CDR1 SEHNR and CDR2 FQNEAQ (reference sequence). V lost 0 bases to trimming and J lost 7 bases, with 15 bases between them. This CDR3 is 15 amino acids long. Complete variable domain (other parts from reference TRBV7-9 and TRBJ1-2): DTGVSQNPRHKITKRGQNVTFRCDPISEHNRLYWYRQTLGQGPEFLTYFQNEAQLEKSRLLSDRFSAERPKGSFSTLEIQRTEQGDSAMYLCASSLARGAPTGYTFGSGTRLTVV.